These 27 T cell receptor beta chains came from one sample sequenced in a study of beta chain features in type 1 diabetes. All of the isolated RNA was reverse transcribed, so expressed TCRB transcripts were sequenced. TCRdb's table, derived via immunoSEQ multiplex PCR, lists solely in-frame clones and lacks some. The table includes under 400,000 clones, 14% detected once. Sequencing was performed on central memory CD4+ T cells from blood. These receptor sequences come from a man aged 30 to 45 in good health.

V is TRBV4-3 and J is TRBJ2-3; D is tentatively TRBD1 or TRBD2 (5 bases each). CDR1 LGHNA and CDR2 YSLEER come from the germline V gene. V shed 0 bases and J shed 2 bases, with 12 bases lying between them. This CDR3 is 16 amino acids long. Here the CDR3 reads CASSQERGESTDTQYF. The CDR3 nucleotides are TGCGCCAGCAGCCAAGAGAGAGGGGAGTCCACAGATACGCAGTATTTT.

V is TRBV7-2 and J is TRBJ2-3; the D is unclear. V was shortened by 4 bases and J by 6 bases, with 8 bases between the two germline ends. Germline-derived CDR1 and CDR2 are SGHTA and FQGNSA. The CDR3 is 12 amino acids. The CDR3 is CASSSVGDTQYF. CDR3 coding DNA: TGTGCCAGCAGCTCGGTGGGGGATACGCAGTATTTT.

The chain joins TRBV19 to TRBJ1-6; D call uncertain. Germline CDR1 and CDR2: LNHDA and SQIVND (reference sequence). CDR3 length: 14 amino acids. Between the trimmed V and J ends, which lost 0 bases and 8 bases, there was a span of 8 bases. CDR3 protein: CASSIDQRDSPLHF. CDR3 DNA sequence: TGTGCCAGTAGTATAGATCAAAGAGATTCACCCCTCCACTTT.

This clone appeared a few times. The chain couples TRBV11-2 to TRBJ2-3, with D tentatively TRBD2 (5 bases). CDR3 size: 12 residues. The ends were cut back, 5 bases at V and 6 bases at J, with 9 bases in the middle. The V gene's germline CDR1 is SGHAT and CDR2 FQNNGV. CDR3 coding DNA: TGTGCCAGCAGCAGGTCGGGGGATACGCAGTATTTT. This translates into CASSRSGDTQYF.

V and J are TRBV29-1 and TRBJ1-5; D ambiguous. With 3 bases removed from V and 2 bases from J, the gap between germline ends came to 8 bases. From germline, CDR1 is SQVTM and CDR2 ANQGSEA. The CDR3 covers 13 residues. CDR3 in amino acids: CSVEGGGNQPQHF. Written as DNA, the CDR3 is TGCAGCGTTGAGGGCGGGGGCAATCAGCCCCAGCATTTT.

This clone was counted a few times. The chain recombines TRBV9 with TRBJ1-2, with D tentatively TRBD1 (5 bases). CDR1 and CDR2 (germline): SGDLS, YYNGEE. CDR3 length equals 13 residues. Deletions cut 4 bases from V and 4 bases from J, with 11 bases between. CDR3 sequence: CASSPGTAYGYTF. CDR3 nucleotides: TGTGCCAGCAGCCCCGGGACGGCCTATGGCTACACCTTC.

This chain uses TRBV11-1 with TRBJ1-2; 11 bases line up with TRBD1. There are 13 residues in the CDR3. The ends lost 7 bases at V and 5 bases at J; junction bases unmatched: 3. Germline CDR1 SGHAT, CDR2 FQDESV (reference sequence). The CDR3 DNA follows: TGTGCCAGCACACGGGACAGGGGGTATGGCTACACCTTC. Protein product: CASTRDRGYGYTF.

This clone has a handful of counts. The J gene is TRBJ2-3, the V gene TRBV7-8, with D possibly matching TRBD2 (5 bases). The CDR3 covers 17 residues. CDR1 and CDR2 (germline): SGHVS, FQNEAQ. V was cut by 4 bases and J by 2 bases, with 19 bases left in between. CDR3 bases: TGTGCCAGCAGCTCCACACCATACGGGGATAACACAGATACGCAGTATTTT. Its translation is CASSSTPYGDNTDTQYF.

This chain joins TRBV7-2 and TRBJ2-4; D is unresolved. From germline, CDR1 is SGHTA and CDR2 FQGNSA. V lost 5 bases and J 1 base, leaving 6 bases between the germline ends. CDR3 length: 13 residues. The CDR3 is CASSPVAKNIQYF. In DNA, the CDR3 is TGTGCCAGCAGCCCAGTGGCCAAAAACATTCAGTACTTC.

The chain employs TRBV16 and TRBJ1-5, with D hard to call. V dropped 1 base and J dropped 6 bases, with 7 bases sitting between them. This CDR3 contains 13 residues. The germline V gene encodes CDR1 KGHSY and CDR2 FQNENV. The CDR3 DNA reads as TGTGCCAGCAGCCAATTGTCGGGTCAGCCCCAGCATTTT. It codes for CASSQLSGQPQHF.

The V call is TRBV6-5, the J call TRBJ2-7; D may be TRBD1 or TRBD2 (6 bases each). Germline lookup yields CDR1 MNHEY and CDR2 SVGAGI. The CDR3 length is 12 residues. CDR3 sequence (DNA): TGTGCCAGCAGCCAACGGGGGCAGACCTTGCCAGTC. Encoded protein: CASSQRGQTLPV.

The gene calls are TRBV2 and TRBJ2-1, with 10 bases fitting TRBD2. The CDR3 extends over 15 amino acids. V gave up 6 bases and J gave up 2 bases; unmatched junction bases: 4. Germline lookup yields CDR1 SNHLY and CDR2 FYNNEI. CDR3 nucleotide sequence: TGTGCCAGCAGAGGGAGCGGGGGGGCCTACAATGAGCAGTTCTTC. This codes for CASRGSGGAYNEQFF.

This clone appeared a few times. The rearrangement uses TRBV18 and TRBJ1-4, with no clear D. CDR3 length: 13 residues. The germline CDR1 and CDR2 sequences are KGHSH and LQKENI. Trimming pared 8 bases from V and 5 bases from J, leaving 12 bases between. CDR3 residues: CASRSQRNEKLFF. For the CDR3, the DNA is TGTGCCAGCCGTTCTCAGCGGAATGAAAAACTGTTTTTT.

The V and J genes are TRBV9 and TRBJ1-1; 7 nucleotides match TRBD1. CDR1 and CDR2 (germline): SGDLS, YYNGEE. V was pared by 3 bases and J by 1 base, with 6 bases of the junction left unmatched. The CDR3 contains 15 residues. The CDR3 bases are TGTGCCAGCAGCGCTAGCGGACAGGCGAACACTGAAGCTTTCTTT. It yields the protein CASSASGQANTEAFF.

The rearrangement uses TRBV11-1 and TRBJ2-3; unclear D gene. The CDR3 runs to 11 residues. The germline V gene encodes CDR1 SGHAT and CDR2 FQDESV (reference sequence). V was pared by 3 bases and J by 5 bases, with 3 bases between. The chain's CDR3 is CASSLEDTQYF. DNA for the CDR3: TGTGCCAGCAGCTTGGAAGATACGCAGTATTTT.

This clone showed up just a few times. The CDR3 DNA sequence: TGTGCCAGTAGTATGGAGACAGGGCCGGGTGGGAACACTGAAGCTTTCTTT. Residues: CASSMETGPGGNTEAFF. The V and J genes are TRBV19 and TRBJ1-1, with 7 nucleotides matching TRBD1. Per the germline V gene, CDR1 is LNHDA and CDR2 is SQIVND (reference sequence). The junction had 11 bases not matched to a gene; V was cut back by 3 bases and J by 1 base. The CDR3 contains 17 residues.

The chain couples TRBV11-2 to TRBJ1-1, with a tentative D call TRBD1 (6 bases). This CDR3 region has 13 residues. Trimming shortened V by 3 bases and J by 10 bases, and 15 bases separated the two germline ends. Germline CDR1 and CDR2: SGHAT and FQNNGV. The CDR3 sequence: CASSLTRWGAAFF. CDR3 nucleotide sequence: TGTGCCAGCAGCTTGACCAGATGGGGGGCAGCTTTCTTT.

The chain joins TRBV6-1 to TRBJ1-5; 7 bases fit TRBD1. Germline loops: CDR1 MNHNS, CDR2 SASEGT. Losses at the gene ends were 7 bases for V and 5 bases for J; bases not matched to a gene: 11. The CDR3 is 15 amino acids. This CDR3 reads CASIGMRQGHQPQHF. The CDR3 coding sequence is TGTGCCAGCATTGGAATGAGACAGGGTCATCAGCCCCAGCATTTT.

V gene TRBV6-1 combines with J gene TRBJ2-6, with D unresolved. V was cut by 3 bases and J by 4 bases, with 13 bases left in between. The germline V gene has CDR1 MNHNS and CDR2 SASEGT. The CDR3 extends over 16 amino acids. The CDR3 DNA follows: TGTGCCAGCAGTGACCTCCGAACTGGGGGGGCCAACGTCCTGACTTTC. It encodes CASSDLRTGGANVLTF.

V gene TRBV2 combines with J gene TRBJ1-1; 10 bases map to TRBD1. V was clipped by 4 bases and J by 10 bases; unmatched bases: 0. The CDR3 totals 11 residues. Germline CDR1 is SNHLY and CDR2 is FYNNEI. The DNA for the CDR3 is TGTGCCAGCAGTGGGGACAGGGGAGCTTTCTTT. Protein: CASSGDRGAFF.

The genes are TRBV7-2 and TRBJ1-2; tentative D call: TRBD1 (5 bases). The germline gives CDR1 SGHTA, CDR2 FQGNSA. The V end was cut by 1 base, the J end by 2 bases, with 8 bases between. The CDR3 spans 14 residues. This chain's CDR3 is CASSLVRGNYGYTF. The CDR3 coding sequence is TGTGCCAGCAGCTTAGTTCGGGGGAACTATGGCTACACCTTC.

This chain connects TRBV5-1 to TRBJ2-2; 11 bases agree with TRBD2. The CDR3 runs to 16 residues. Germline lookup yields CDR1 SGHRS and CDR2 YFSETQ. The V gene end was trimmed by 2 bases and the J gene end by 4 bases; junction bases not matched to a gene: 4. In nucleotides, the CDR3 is TGCGCCAGCAGCTTTTCCGGGACTAGCGGCACCGGGGAGCTGTTTTTT. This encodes CASSFSGTSGTGELFF.

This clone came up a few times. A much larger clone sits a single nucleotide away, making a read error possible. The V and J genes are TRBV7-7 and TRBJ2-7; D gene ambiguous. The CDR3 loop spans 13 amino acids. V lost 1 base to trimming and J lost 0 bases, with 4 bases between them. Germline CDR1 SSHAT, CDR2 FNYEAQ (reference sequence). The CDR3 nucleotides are TGTGCCAGCAGCTTAGAGAGCTCCTACGAGCAGTACTTC. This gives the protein CASSLESSYEQYF.

The CDR3 loop reads CASSLGQGGIAYEQYF. The CDR3 DNA reads as TGTGCCAGCAGCCTCGGACAGGGGGGGATAGCCTACGAGCAGTACTTC. The V gene is TRBV11-3, the J gene TRBJ2-7, with 10 bases fitting TRBD1. CDR1 is SGHNT and CDR2 is YENEEA in the germline V gene. CDR3 length equals 16 residues. V dropped 5 bases and J dropped 2; count of bases not matched to a gene: 9.

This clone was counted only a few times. The CDR3 reads CASSLPERNEQFF. The CDR3 DNA reads as TGTGCCAGCAGCTTGCCCGAGAGGAATGAGCAGTTCTTC. The rearrangement uses TRBV5-5 and TRBJ2-1; the D is unclear. CDR3 length: 13 residues. Trimming removed 1 base at V and 7 bases at J, with 9 bases between. Germline CDR1 SGHKS, CDR2 YYEKEE (reference sequence).

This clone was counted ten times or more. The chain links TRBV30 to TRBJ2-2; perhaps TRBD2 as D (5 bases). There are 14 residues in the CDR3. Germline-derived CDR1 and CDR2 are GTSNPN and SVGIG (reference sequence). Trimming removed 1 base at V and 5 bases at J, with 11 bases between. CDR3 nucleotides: TGTGCCTGGAGTGAGGGAGTTAGAACCGGGGAGCTGTTTTTT. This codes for CAWSEGVRTGELFF. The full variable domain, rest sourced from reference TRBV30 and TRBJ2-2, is SQTIHQWPATLVQPVGSPLSLECTVEGTSNPNLYWYRQAAGRGLQLLFYSVGIGQISSEVPQNLSASRPQDRQFILSSKKLLLSDSGFYLCAWSEGVRTGELFFGEGSRLTVL.

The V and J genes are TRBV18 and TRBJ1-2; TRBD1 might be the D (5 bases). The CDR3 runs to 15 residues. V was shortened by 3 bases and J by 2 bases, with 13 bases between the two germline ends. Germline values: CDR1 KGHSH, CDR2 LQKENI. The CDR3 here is CASSPPGLQNYGYTF. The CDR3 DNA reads TGTGCCAGCTCACCTCCGGGACTCCAAAACTATGGCTACACCTTC.